Listed below are T cell receptor beta chains from one sample, sequenced in a study of T cells after posttransplantation cyclophosphamide. Produced via immunoSEQ multiplex PCR; TCRdb's table is partial and in-frame only. This sample includes tens of thousands of clones with no singletons; its ten biggest clones take up roughly 2.5%. The specimen was PBMCs. The receptors stem from a woman aged 55-70 years in good health, CMV-negative, and a related stem cell transplant donor. CDR3s include the opening cysteine and the closing phenylalanine or tryptophan. D genes are given only for firm matches. Clone sizes are given selectively: once, few, many, or a class where the clone is expanded.

D,size,V,J,CDR3,DNA
-,-,TRBV18,TRBJ1-4,CASSPDSINEKLFF,TGTGCCAGCTCACCAGACAGTATTAATGAAAAACTGTTTTTT
-,-,TRBV28,TRBJ2-7,CASSLFRLRPYEQYF,TGTGCCAGCAGTTTATTTCGACTACGGCCCTACGAGCAGTACTTC
TRBD1,-,TRBV4-3,TRBJ1-2,CASSGQDRGLYGYTF,TGCGCCAGCAGCGGACAGGACAGGGGATTATATGGCTACACCTTC
-,few,TRBV9,TRBJ1-5,CASSVGGGNQPQHF,TGTGCCAGCAGCGTAGGGGGGGGGAATCAGCCCCAGCATTTT
TRBD1,many,TRBV6-2/TRBV6-3,TRBJ1-1,CASTENRGQLNTEAFF,TGTGCCAGCACCGAGAACAGGGGCCAATTGAACACTGAAGCTTTCTTT
TRBD1,many,TRBV6-6,TRBJ2-7,CASSYVTGGEQYF,TGTGCCAGCAGTTACGTCACAGGGGGCGAGCAGTACTTC
-,many,TRBV14,TRBJ2-7,CASSRAGLTYEQYF,TGTGCCAGCAGCCGGGCGGGGCTCACCTACGAGCAGTACTTC
TRBD1,-,TRBV9,TRBJ1-5,CASSVEGGAGQPQHF,TGTGCCAGCAGCGTAGAAGGGGGCGCGGGTCAGCCCCAGCATTTT
-,many,TRBV28,TRBJ1-2,CASSISGVGYGYTF,TGTGCCAGCAGTATTTCGGGGGTAGGCTATGGCTACACCTTC
TRBD1,many,TRBV12-3/TRBV12-4,TRBJ2-5,CASSSGTGGMETQYF,TGTGCCAGCAGCTCAGGGACAGGGGGCATGGAGACCCAGTACTTC
-,many,TRBV7-3,TRBJ2-3,CASSLGGLSTDTQYF,TGTGCCAGCAGCTTAGGGGGACTCAGCACAGATACGCAGTATTTT
-,many,TRBV18,TRBJ1-5,CASSPGQNQPQHF,TGTGCCAGCTCACCAGGACAGAATCAGCCCCAGCATTTT
TRBD1,many,TRBV5-1,TRBJ1-4,CASSYRTGGAREKLFF,TGCGCCAGCAGCTACCGGACAGGGGGCGCGAGGGAAAAACTGTTTTTT
TRBD1,many,TRBV19,TRBJ2-2,CASSRTGNTGELFF,TGTGCCAGTAGTAGGACAGGGAACACCGGGGAGCTGTTTTTT
TRBD1,many,TRBV19,TRBJ1-5,CASSFTGAHPQHF,TGTGCCAGTAGCTTCACAGGGGCCCATCCCCAGCATTTT
TRBD1,many,TRBV28,TRBJ1-1,CASSPTGGTEAFF,TGTGCCAGCAGTCCAACAGGGGGCACTGAAGCTTTCTTT
TRBD2,few,TRBV7-2,TRBJ2-1,CASLPSGGAHYNEQFF,TGTGCCAGCCTGCCTAGCGGGGGGGCGCATTACAATGAGCAGTTCTTC
TRBD2,many,TRBV4-2,TRBJ2-2,CASSQDHASGRELFF,TGTGCCAGCAGCCAAGATCACGCTAGCGGGAGGGAGCTGTTTTTT
-,many,TRBV6-5,TRBJ2-3,CASSRAGTDTQYF,TGTGCCAGCAGTCGCGCAGGGACAGATACGCAGTATTTT
-,few,TRBV12-3/TRBV12-4,TRBJ1-5,CASSSNPTIIQPQHF,TGTGCCAGCAGTTCAAACCCGACTATTATTCAGCCCCAGCATTTT
TRBD1,few,TRBV5-6,TRBJ1-2,CASSFTGGASSIYYGYTF,TGTGCCAGCAGCTTCACAGGGGGGGCCTCCAGCATCTACTATGGCTACACCTTC
-,medium-sized,TRBV7-9,TRBJ2-7,CASSSNSGEQYF,TGTGCCAGCAGCTCCAATAGCGGAGAGCAGTACTTC
-,few,TRBV30,TRBJ2-7,CASIDSFSYEQYF,TGTGCCTCCATTGACTCCTTTTCCTACGAGCAGTACTTC
-,many,TRBV6-2/TRBV6-3,TRBJ2-7,CASAPGVAYEQYF,TGTGCCAGCGCCCCAGGAGTAGCCTACGAGCAGTACTTC
-,many,TRBV11-2,TRBJ2-1,CASSLMGLPDGEQFF,TGTGCCAGCAGCTTAATGGGACTCCCCGACGGGGAGCAGTTCTTC
-,-,TRBV20-1,TRBJ1-2,CSAQVPNGYTF,TGCAGTGCACAGGTCCCCAATGGCTACACCTTC
-,-,TRBV30,TRBJ1-6,CAWRMGGPYNSPLHF,TGTGCCTGGAGAATGGGCGGGCCCTATAATTCACCCCTCCACTTT
-,many,TRBV12-3/TRBV12-4,TRBJ1-1,CASSFWRDTEAFF,TGTGCCAGCAGTTTTTGGAGGGACACTGAAGCTTTCTTT
TRBD2,many,TRBV14,TRBJ2-2,CASSISGSGTGELFF,TGTGCCAGCAGCATCAGCGGGAGCGGCACCGGGGAGCTGTTTTTT
TRBD1,many,TRBV7-9,TRBJ2-2,CASTVGQGNTGELFF,TGTGCCAGCACCGTGGGACAGGGGAACACCGGGGAGCTGTTTTTT
TRBD1,medium-sized,TRBV19,TRBJ1-1,CASSATGSRTEAFF,TGTGCCAGTAGCGCGACAGGGTCTCGCACTGAAGCTTTCTTT
-,many,TRBV10-2,TRBJ1-1,CASLNRVSEAFF,TGCGCCAGCCTTAACAGGGTTTCCGAAGCTTTCTTT
-,many,TRBV7-2,TRBJ1-2,CASSLSGQGGYTF,TGTGCCAGCAGCCTTTCAGGGCAAGGCGGCTACACCTTC
TRBD1,many,TRBV2,TRBJ1-4,CASSAPTGVIEKLFF,TGTGCCAGCAGCGCCCCGACAGGGGTTATTGAAAAACTGTTTTTT
-,many,TRBV11-2,TRBJ1-1,CASSLLSSQINTEAFF,TGTGCCAGCAGCTTACTCTCGTCACAGATTAACACTGAAGCTTTCTTT
TRBD2,many,TRBV13,TRBJ2-3,CASSLGGVSGGSTDTQYF,TGTGCCAGCAGCTTAGGAGGAGTTAGCGGGGGAAGCACAGATACGCAGTATTTT
-,many,TRBV19,TRBJ2-2,CASRRDSSTGELFF,TGTGCCAGTAGGCGGGACTCTTCAACCGGGGAGCTGTTTTTT
TRBD1,many,TRBV4-3,TRBJ1-2,CASSLLGGAPDGYTF,TGCGCCAGCAGCCTGTTAGGGGGCGCCCCTGATGGCTACACCTTC
TRBD1,many,TRBV5-5,TRBJ2-7,CASSLAGTGEYF,TGTGCCAGCAGCTTGGCAGGGACAGGGGAGTACTTC
TRBD1,many,TRBV5-4,TRBJ2-7,CASSLNPPGQGSEQYF,TGTGCCAGCAGCTTGAACCCGCCCGGACAGGGCTCCGAGCAGTACTTC
-,many,TRBV9,TRBJ1-1,CASNRGGMNTEAFF,TGTGCCAGCAACCGCGGGGGTATGAACACTGAAGCTTTCTTT
TRBD2,many,TRBV27,TRBJ2-1,CASSLWASGPFNEQFF,TGTGCCAGCAGTTTATGGGCTAGCGGGCCGTTCAATGAGCAGTTCTTC
-,many,TRBV5-4,TRBJ2-3,CASSGRQGTDTQYF,TGTGCCAGCAGCGGGAGACAGGGCACAGATACGCAGTATTTT
-,many,TRBV7-3,TRBJ2-2,CASRAGNTGELFF,TGTGCCAGCAGAGCAGGGAACACCGGGGAGCTGTTTTTT
TRBD1,many,TRBV5-6,TRBJ2-1,CASAPGQGNREQFF,TGTGCCAGCGCCCCGGGACAGGGTAATAGGGAGCAGTTCTTC
TRBD2,many,TRBV5-1,TRBJ2-1,CASREGLAGFDEQFF,TGCGCCAGCAGGGAAGGGCTAGCGGGGTTTGATGAGCAGTTCTTC
TRBD2,many,TRBV12-3/TRBV12-4,TRBJ2-1,CASSLAGATNEQFF,TGTGCCAGCAGCTTAGCGGGGGCCACCAATGAGCAGTTCTTC
TRBD1,-,TRBV28,TRBJ1-4,CASSFPTTGVGDEKLFF,TGTGCCAGCAGTTTCCCAACGACAGGGGTAGGGGATGAAAAACTGTTTTTT
-,-,TRBV5-1,TRBJ2-5,CASSLWGGGTQETQYF,TGCGCCAGCAGCTTGTGGGGCGGAGGAACTCAAGAGACCCAGTACTTC
-,many,TRBV5-6,TRBJ2-2,CASSGIFTGELFF,TGTGCCAGCAGCGGCATATTCACCGGGGAGCTGTTTTTT
-,many,TRBV5-6,TRBJ1-1,CASSLARGWTEAFF,TGTGCCAGCAGCTTGGCCAGGGGTTGGACTGAAGCTTTCTTT